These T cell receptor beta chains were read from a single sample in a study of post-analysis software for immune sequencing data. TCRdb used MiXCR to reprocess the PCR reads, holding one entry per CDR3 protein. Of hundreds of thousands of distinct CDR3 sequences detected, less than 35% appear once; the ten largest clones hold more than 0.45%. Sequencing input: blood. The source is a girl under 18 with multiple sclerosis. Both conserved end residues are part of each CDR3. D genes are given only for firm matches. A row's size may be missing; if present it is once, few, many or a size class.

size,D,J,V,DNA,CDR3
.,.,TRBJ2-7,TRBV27,TGTGCCAGCAGTTTCAGTCGCAGACCGTCCTACGAGCAGTACTTC,CASSFSRRPSYEQYF
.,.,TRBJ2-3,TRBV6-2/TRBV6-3,TGTGCCAGCAGTTACGGCGGGTTAAGGGCAGATACGCAGTATTTT,CASSYGGLRADTQYF
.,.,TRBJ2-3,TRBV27,TGTGCCAGCAGCCACGAGGGACGGGGAACAGATACGCAGTATTTT,CASSHEGRGTDTQYF
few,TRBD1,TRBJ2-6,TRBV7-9,TGTGCCAGCAGCGCGGACAGGTTCCCGTCTGGGGCCAACGTCCTGACTTTC,CASSADRFPSGANVLTF
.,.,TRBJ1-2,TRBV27,TGTGCCAGCAGCCCTTCCGCCATCAACTATGGCTACACCTTC,CASSPSAINYGYTF
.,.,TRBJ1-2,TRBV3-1,TGTGCCAGCAGCCCGCAGGATGCTAACTATGGCTACACCTTC,CASSPQDANYGYTF
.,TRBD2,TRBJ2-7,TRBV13,TGTGCCAGCAGCTTCCGTGGGCGGGGGAGCTCCTACGAGCAGTACTTC,CASSFRGRGSSYEQYF
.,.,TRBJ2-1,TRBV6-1,TGTGCCAGCCGCGACTCCCGGGCAGGGCCGACCTACAATGAGCAGTTCTTC,CASRDSRAGPTYNEQFF
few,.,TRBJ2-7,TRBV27,TGTGACAGCAGTCACAGGGCCCACTCCTACGAGCAGTACTTC,CDSSHRAHSYEQYF
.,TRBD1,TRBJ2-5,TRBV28,TGTGCCAGCAGTTTATGGAGGCAGGGGGCAGGGGAGCAGTACTTC,CASSLWRQGAGEQYF
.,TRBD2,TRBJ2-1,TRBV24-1,TGTGCCACCAGGACTAGCGGGAGTTCCGGGGACAATGAGCAGTTCTTC,CATRTSGSSGDNEQFF
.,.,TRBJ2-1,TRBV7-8,TGTGCCAGCAGCGTCGACAAGGTACCTGGAAATGAGCAGTTCTTC,CASSVDKVPGNEQFF
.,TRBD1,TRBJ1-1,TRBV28,TGTGCCAGCAGGCAAACAGGGGGTTTCTACACTGAAGCTTTCTTT,CASRQTGGFYTEAFF
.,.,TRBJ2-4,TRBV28,TGTGCCACCTTGACCCTAGCCAAAAACATTCAGTACTTC,CATLTLAKNIQYF
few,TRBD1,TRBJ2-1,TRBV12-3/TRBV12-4,TGTGCCAGCAGTGCACAACCGGACAGGGAGCAGTTCTTC,CASSAQPDREQFF
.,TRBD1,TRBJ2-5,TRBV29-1,TGCAGCGCCGGGACAGCCCTTGGGGAGACCCAGTACTTC,CSAGTALGETQYF
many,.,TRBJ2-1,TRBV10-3,TGTGCCATCAGTGAGCCACTCGGAGGGGGCTCCTACAATGAGCAGTTCTTC,CAISEPLGGGSYNEQFF
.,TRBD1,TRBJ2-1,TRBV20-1,TGCAGTGCTTTTCGACAGGGTGTAGGCAATGAGCAGTTCTTC,CSAFRQGVGNEQFF
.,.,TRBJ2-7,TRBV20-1,TGCAGTGCTAGGGCAGGGCCCCACGAGCAGTACTTC,CSARAGPHEQYF
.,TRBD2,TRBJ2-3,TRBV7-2,TGTGCCAGCAGCTTAGTCGGCGGGAGGGTAGTGGATACGCAGTATTTT,CASSLVGGRVVDTQYF
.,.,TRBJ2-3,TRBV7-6,TGTGCCAGCAGCTCGTTGGGGGGGGCCTACACAGATACGCAGTATTTT,CASSSLGGAYTDTQYF
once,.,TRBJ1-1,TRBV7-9,TGTGCCAGCAGCTTAGGGTCGGGCAGCCAATACACTGAAGCTTTCTTT,CASSLGSGSQYTEAFF
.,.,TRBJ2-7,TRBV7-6,TGTGCCAGCAGCCCCGGCGCAGGATACTACGAGCAGTACTTC,CASSPGAGYYEQYF
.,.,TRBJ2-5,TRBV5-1,TGCGCCAGCAGCTCTGGAGACGGTACCGGTCCGGAGACCCAGTACTTC,CASSSGDGTGPETQYF
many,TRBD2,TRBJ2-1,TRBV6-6,TGTGCCAGCAGTTACCAGGGCTTAGCGGGGGTATACAATGAGCAGTTCTTC,CASSYQGLAGVYNEQFF
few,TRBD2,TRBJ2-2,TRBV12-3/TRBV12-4,TGTGCCAGCGTAGCGGGAGCGGCCATCACCGGGGAGCTGTTTTTT,CASVAGAAITGELFF
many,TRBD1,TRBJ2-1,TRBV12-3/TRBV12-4,TGTGCCAGCAGTCGGGACAGGGCCGGGGGTGAGCAGTTCTTC,CASSRDRAGGEQFF
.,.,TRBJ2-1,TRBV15,TGTGCCACCAGCAGAGTTGGGGGGCCCTACAATGAGCAGTTCTTC,CATSRVGGPYNEQFF
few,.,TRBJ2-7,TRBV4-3,TGCGCCAGCAGCCAAGATAGGGCTCCCCCCTACGAGCAGTACTTC,CASSQDRAPPYEQYF
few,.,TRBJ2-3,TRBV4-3,TGCGCCAGCAGCCAAGTGACGGGACATACGCAGTATTTT,CASSQVTGHTQYF
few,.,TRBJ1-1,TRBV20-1,TGCAGTGCTAGAGCCTACCAAACAGGGTACGGAGCTTTCTTT,CSARAYQTGYGAFF
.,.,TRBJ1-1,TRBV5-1,TGCGCCAGCAGCTTGAAGGCTGGGGGTGGGACTGAAGCTTTCTTT,CASSLKAGGGTEAFF
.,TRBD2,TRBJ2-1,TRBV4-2,TGTGCCAGCAGCCAAGAGGCTAGCGGGATCCGGGGTGAGCAGTTCTTC,CASSQEASGIRGEQFF
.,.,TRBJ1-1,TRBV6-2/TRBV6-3,TGTGCCAGCACCCTCCCCCGGGTTTCGGGCACTGAAGCTTTCTTT,CASTLPRVSGTEAFF
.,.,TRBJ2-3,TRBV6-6,TGTGCCAGCACTATCCTCGGGACCAATACGCAGTATTTT,CASTILGTNTQYF
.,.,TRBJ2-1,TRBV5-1,TGCGCCAGCAGCTTAAGCGCCCCAAGATTGGATGAGCAGTTCTTC,CASSLSAPRLDEQFF
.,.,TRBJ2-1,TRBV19,TGTGCCAGTAGTATAGGGCGGATCCATGAGCAGTTCTTC,CASSIGRIHEQFF
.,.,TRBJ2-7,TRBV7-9,TGTGCCAGCAGCTTCAAGCGGAGCAGCTCCTACAATGAGCAGTACTTC,CASSFKRSSSYNEQYF
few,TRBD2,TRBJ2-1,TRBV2,TGTGCGAGGGCGGGAGGGTCCTACAATGAGCAGTTCTTC,CARAGGSYNEQFF
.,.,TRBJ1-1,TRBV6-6,TGTGCCAGCAGCCCGAAGGCGGGGGGGGGACGGGCTTTCTTT,CASSPKAGGGRAFF
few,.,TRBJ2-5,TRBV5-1,TGCGCCAGCAGGATATATGGTTACCAAGAGACCCAGTACTTC,CASRIYGYQETQYF
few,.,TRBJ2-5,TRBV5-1,TGCGCCAGCAGCAGCCCCTTCTTGGGAAAAGAGACCCAGTACTTC,CASSSPFLGKETQYF
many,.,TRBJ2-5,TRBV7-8,TGTGCCAGCAGTTTAGCGCTCAGGGAGACCCAGTACTTC,CASSLALRETQYF
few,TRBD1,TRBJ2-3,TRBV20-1,TGCAGTGCTAGACCGGGACAGGGGGCAGGTACGCAGTATTTT,CSARPGQGAGTQYF
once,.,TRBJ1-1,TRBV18,TGTGTCAGCTCACCATTGGGCCAGAACACTGAAGCTTTCTTT,CVSSPLGQNTEAFF